Shown below are 4 T cell receptor beta chains from a single sample sequenced in a study of CD8 T cells in Susac syndrome. With random hexamers, reverse transcription was performed on 0.5 to 1 ug of RNA. TCRdb called the immunoSEQ multiplex PCR reads again in MiXCR, with one record for every CDR3 protein. The table records about 120,000 distinct CDR3 sequences, more than 85% of them present only once. Sequencing was done on a sample of CD4+ T cells from PBMCs. The receptor source for this set is a human donor with multiple sclerosis.

This rearrangement joins TRBV19 to TRBJ2-7; TRBD1 might be the D (5 bases). Germline V gene data show CDR1 as LNHDA and CDR2 as SQIVND (reference sequence). The CDR3 covers 13 residues. V shed 3 bases and J shed 12 bases, with 18 bases lying between them. This chain's CDR3 is CASSIGPDSGRYF. The CDR3 coding sequence is TGTGCCAGTAGTATTGGACCCGACAGTGGTAGGTACTTC.

In its sample, this clonotype was seen once. This chain's CDR3 is CASEQGVGSTEAFF. CDR3 nucleotide sequence: TGTGCCAGTGAACAGGGGGTCGGTTCGACTGAAGCTTTCTTT. The rearrangement uses TRBV6-5 and TRBJ1-1; 8 nucleotides align to TRBD1. V was clipped by 9 bases and J by 5 bases; unmatched bases: 11. Per germline, CDR1 MNHEY and CDR2 SVGAGI. This CDR3 has 14 residues.

This chain connects TRBV3-1 to TRBJ2-1; TRBD1 is a possible D gene (5 bases). V lost 0 bases, J lost 6 bases, and 18 bases lay in between. This CDR3 spans 17 amino acids. Germline V gene lookup returns CDR1 LGHDT and CDR2 YNNKEL (reference sequence). The DNA for the CDR3 is TGTGCCAGCAGCCAAGATAAATGGTTAGGGGTCGGCAATGAGCAGTTCTTC. Protein product: CASSQDKWLGVGNEQFF.

This chain connects TRBV7-8 to TRBJ1-1; D not certain. This CDR3 is 14 amino acids long. Looked up from germline, CDR1 is SGHVS and CDR2 is FQNEAQ. Trimming stripped 5 bases from V and 3 bases from J, with 13 bases between. CDR3: CASSPQVGHTEAFF. Here the CDR3 DNA reads TGTGCCAGCAGCCCCCAAGTGGGCCACACTGAAGCTTTCTTT.